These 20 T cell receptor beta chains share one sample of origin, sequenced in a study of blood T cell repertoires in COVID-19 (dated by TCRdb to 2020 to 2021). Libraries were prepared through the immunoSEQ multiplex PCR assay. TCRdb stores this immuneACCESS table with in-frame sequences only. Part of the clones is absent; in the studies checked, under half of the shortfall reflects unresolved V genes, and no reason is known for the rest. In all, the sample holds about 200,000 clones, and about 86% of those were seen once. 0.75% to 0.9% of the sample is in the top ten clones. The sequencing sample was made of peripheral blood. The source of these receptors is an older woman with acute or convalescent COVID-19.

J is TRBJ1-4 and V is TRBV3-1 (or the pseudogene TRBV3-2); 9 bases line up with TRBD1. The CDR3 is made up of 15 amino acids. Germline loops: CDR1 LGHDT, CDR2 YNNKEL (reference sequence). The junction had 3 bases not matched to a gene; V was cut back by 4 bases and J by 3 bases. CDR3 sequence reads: CASSPRTGANEKLFF. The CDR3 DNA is TGTGCCAGCAGCCCCCGGACAGGGGCTAATGAAAAACTGTTTTTT.

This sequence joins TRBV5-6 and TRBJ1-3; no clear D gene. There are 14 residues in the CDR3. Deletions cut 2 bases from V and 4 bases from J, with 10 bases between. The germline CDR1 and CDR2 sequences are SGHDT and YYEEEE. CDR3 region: CASSLRVAGNTIYF. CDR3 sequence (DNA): TGTGCCAGCAGCTTAAGGGTAGCGGGAAACACCATATATTTT.

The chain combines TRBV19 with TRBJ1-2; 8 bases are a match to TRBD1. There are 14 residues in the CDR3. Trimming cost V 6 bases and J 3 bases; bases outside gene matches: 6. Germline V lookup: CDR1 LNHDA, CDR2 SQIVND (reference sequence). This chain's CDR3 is CASRFRGQDYGYTF. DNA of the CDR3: TGTGCCAGTAGGTTCAGGGGGCAGGACTATGGCTACACCTTC.

In DNA, the CDR3 is TGTGCCAGCAGCCCCGGACACCTAAGCAATCAGCCCCAGCATTTT. This sequence encodes CASSPGHLSNQPQHF. The chain couples TRBV3-1 (or the pseudogene TRBV3-2) to TRBJ1-5; a possible D gene is TRBD1 (5 bases). The CDR3 contains 15 residues. Germline CDR1 and CDR2: LGHDT and YNNKEL (reference sequence). Trimming took 4 bases from V and 1 from J, leaving 11 bases between them.

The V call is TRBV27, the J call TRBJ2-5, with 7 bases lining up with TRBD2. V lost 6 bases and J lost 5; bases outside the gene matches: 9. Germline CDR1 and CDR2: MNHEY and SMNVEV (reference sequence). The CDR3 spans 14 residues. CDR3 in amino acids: CASRGSGSVETQYF. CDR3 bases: TGTGCCAGCAGGGGTAGCGGGTCGGTGGAGACCCAGTACTTC.

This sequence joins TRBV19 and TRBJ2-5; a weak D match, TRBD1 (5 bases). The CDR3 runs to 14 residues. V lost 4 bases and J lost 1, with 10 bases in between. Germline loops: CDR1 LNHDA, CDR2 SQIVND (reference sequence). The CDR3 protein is CASSRKTAQETQYF. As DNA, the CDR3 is TGTGCCAGTAGTAGAAAGACAGCCCAAGAGACCCAGTACTTC.

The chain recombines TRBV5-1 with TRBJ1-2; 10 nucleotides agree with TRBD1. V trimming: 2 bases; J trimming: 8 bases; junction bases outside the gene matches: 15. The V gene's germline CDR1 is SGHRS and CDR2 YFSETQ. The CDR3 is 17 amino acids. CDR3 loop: CASSFTAGDRGGGGYTF. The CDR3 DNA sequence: TGCGCCAGCAGCTTTACGGCGGGGGACAGGGGTGGAGGAGGCTACACCTTC.

The CDR3 spells CASSVVPDNTEAFF. The CDR3 bases are TGTGCCAGCAGCGTAGTGCCAGATAACACTGAAGCTTTCTTT. The chain has TRBV9 and TRBJ1-1, with D hard to call. The CDR3 totals 14 residues. CDR1 and CDR2 (germline): SGDLS, YYNGEE. With 0 bases removed from V and 2 bases from J, the gap between germline ends came to 8 bases.

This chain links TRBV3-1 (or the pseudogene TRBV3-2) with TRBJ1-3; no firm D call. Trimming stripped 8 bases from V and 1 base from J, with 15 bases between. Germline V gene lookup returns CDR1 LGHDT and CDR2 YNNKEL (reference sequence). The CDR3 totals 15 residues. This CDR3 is CASGMDGSSGNTIYF. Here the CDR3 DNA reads TGTGCCAGCGGAATGGACGGGAGTTCTGGAAACACCATATATTTT.

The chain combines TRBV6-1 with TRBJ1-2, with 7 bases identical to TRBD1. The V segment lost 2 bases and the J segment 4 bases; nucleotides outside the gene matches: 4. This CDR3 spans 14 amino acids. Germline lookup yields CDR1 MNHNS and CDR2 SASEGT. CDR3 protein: CASSEKDRPYGYTF. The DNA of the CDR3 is TGTGCCAGCAGTGAAAAGGACAGGCCCTATGGCTACACCTTC.

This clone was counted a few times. The CDR3: CASSRFQGARETQYF. The CDR3 DNA follows: TGTGCCAGCAGCCGTTTCCAGGGGGCTAGGGAGACCCAGTACTTC. The chain uses TRBV7-9 and TRBJ2-5; the match to TRBD1 covers 8 bases. J was trimmed by 5 bases and V by 5 bases; bases with no gene match: 10. CDR1 and CDR2 (germline): SEHNR, FQNEAQ (reference sequence). The CDR3 is 15 amino acids. Variable domain in full (rest from reference TRBV7-9 and TRBJ2-5): DTGVSQNPRHKITKRGQNVTFRCDPISEHNRLYWYRQTLGQGPEFLTYFQNEAQLEKSRLLSDRFSAERPKGSFSTLEIQRTEQGDSAMYLCASSRFQGARETQYFGPGTRLLVL.

CDR3 in DNA: TGTGCCACCGCGGGCGGGAGGGCAGAGACCCAGTACTTC. As protein: CATAGGRAETQYF. The chain has TRBV2 and TRBJ2-5, with 9 bases matching TRBD2. Germline CDR1 and CDR2: SNHLY and FYNNEI. V lost 10 bases and J lost 4; bases outside the gene matches: 7. This CDR3 is built from 13 residues.

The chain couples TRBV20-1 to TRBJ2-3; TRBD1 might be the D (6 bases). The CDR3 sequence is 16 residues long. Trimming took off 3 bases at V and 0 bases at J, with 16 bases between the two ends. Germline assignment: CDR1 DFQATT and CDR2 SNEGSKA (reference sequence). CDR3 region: CSASSRQAFSTDTQYF. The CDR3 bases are TGCAGTGCTAGTAGTCGACAGGCGTTTAGCACAGATACGCAGTATTTT.

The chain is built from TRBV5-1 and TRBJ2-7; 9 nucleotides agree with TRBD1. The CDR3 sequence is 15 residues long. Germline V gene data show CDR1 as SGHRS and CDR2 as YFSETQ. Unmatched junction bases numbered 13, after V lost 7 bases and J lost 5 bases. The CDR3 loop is CASQEGTGTIDEQYF. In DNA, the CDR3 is TGCGCCAGCCAGGAGGGGACAGGGACGATCGACGAGCAGTACTTC.

The CDR3 is CASSLWGQGNEKLFF. CDR3 in DNA: TGTGCCAGCAGCCTCTGGGGACAGGGGAACGAAAAACTGTTTTTT. The chain links TRBV3-1 (or the pseudogene TRBV3-2) to TRBJ1-4; TRBD1 matches at 10 bases. This CDR3 is built from 15 residues. J lost 8 bases, V lost 4 bases, and 7 bases had no gene match. From germline, CDR1 is LGHDT and CDR2 YNNKEL (reference sequence).

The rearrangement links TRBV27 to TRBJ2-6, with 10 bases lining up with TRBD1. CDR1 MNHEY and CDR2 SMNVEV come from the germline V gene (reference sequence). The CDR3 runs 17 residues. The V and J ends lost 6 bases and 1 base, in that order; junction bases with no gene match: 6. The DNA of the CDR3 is TGTGCCAGCAGACCGGGACAGGGGCGGTCTGGGGCCAACGTCCTGACTTTC. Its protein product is CASRPGQGRSGANVLTF.

CDR3 residues: CASSFDRGLYEQYF. The CDR3 DNA follows: TGCGCCAGCAGCTTCGACAGGGGACTCTACGAGCAGTACTTC. This chain connects TRBV5-1 to TRBJ2-7, with 8 positions matching TRBD1. This CDR3 contains 14 residues. Unmatched junction bases numbered 4, after V lost 2 bases and J lost 3 bases. Germline V gives CDR1 SGHRS, CDR2 YFSETQ. Complete variable domain (other parts from reference TRBV5-1 and TRBJ2-7): KAGVTQTPRYLIKTRGQQVTLSCSPISGHRSVSWYQQTPGQGLQFLFEYFSETQRNKGNFPGRFSGRQFSNSRSEMNVSTLELGDSALYLCASSFDRGLYEQYFGPGTRLTVT.

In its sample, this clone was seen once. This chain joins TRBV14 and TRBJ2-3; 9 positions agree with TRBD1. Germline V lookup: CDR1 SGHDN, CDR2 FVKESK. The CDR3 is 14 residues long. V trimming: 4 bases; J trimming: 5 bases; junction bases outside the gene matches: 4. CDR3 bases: TGTGCCAGCAGCCGGACAGGGGTCAAAGATACGCAGTATTTT. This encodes CASSRTGVKDTQYF. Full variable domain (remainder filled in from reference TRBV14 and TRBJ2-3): EAGVTQFPSHSVIEKGQTVTLRCDPISGHDNLYWYRRVMGKEIKFLLHFVKESKQDESGMPNNRFLAERTGGTYSTLKVQPAELEDSGVYFCASSRTGVKDTQYFGPGTRLTVL.

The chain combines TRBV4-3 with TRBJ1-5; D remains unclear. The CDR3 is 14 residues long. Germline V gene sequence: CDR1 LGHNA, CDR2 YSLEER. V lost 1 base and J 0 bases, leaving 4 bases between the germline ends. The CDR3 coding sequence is TGCGCCAGCAGCCAAGGTTATAGCAATCAGCCCCAGCATTTT. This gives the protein CASSQGYSNQPQHF.

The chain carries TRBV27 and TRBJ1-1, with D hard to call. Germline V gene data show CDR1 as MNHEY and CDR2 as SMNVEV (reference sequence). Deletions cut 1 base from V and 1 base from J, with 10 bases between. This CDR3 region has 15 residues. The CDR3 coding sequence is TGTGCCAGCAGTTTATTCCGGGGTTCGAACACTGAAGCTTTCTTT. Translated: CASSLFRGSNTEAFF.